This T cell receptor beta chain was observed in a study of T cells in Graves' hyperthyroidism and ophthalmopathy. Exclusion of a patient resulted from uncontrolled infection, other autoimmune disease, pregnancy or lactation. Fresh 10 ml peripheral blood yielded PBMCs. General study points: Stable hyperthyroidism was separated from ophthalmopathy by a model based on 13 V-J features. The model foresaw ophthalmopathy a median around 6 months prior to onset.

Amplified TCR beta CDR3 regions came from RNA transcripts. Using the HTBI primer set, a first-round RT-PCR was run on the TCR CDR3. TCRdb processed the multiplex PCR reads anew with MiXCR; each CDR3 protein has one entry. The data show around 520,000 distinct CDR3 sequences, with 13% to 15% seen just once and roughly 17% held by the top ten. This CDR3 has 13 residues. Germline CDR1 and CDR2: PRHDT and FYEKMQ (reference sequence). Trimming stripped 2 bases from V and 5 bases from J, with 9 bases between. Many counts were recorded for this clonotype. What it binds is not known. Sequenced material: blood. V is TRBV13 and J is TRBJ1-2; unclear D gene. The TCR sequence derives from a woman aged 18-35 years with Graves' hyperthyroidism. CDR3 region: CASSLSPDYGYTF. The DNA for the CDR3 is TGTGCCAGCAGCTTAAGTCCAGATTATGGCTACACCTTC.